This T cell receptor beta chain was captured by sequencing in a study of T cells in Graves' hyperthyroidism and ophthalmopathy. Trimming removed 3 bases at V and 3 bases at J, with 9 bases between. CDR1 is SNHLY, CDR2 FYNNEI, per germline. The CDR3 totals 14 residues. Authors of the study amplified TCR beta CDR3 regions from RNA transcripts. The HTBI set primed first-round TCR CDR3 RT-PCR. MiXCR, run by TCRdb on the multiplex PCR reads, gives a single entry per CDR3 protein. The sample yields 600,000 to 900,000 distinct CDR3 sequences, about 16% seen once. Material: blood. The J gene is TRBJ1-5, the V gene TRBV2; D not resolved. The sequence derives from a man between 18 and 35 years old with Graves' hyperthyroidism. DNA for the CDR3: TGTGCCAGCAGTGATCTCTATTTCAATCAGCCCCAGCATTTT. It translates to CASSDLYFNQPQHF.